The clone carrying this T cell receptor beta chain appeared many times. What it recognizes is unknown. This entry belongs to a study of Graves' ophthalmopathy and Graves' hyperthyroidism. Participants with hyperthyroidism, aged 18 to 65, were newly diagnosed with under 2 months' duration. The starting material, roughly 9.7 ml of fresh peripheral blood, provided the PBMCs. Germline V CDR1 and CDR2: LNHNV, YYDKDF (reference sequence). The CDR3 consists of 14 residues. V was cut by 2 bases and J by 2 bases, with 10 bases left in between. RNA transcripts provided the template for amplifying TCR beta CDR3 regions. First-round RT-PCR relied on HTBI primers, and a second-round multiplex PCR came next. TCRdb analysed the multiplex PCR reads with MiXCR anew, one entry per CDR3 protein. The sample lists hundreds of thousands of distinct CDR3 sequences; 22% were seen once. Overall study results and limits: In blood, most expanded thyroid clonotypes above 0.001 frequency were also detected.

The receptor was derived from a woman aged 18-29 years with stable Graves' hyperthyroidism. Some clones in this sample may be carry-over from other donors' samples. The chain combines TRBV15 with TRBJ2-7; D is possibly TRBD1 or TRBD2 (5 bases each). Sample: peripheral blood. For the CDR3, the DNA is TGTGCCACCAGCAGAACTAGACAGACCTACGAGCAGTACTTC. It translates to CATSRTRQTYEQYF.